The 31 T cell receptor beta chains below come from one sample, sequenced in a study of cytomegalovirus exposure and HLA in healthy donors. Amplification used 60 Vbeta primers and 13 Jbeta primers. Produced via immunoSEQ multiplex PCR; TCRdb's table is partial and in-frame only. This sample has around 270,000 clones; 75% to 90% occur once, and the top ten carry around 0.33%. The specimen sequenced was PBMCs. These receptors originate from a girl aged 2-10 years in good health and CMV-seronegative.

V and J are TRBV28 and TRBJ2-3; D is unclear. The germline V gene has CDR1 MDHEN and CDR2 SYDVKM. Trimming removed 4 bases from V and 3 bases from J, with 14 bases in between. The CDR3 totals 15 residues. The CDR3 protein is CASSSIPATTDTQYF. In DNA form, the CDR3 reads TGTGCCAGCAGTTCCATCCCCGCTACGACAGATACGCAGTATTTT.

With respect to this clone: Other DNA sequences in the same sample also yield this CDR3. The chain is built from TRBV18 and TRBJ2-7; 7 bases are shared with TRBD1. Germline V gene sequence: CDR1 KGHSH, CDR2 LQKENI. V lost 3 bases to trimming and J lost 0 bases; unmatched junction nucleotides: 5. The CDR3 spans 15 residues. The chain's CDR3 is CASSPATGSSYEQYF. DNA of the CDR3: TGTGCCAGCTCACCCGCGACAGGGAGCTCCTACGAGCAGTACTTC.

This sequence joins TRBV29-1 and TRBJ1-1; TRBD1 agrees at 11 bases. The germline V gene has CDR1 SQVTM and CDR2 ANQGSEA. CDR3 length: 12 amino acids. The CDR3 DNA follows: TGCAGTTACGGGACAGGGGGCACTGAAGCTTTCTTT. Its translation: CSYGTGGTEAFF.

This clone appeared once. The chain is built from TRBV9 and TRBJ1-1, with 9 nucleotides matching TRBD1. CDR3 length: 14 residues. Trimming removed 3 bases from V and 7 bases from J; junction bases left unmatched: 7. Germline CDR1 SGDLS, CDR2 YYNGEE. The CDR3 region is CASSAVTGGYEAFF. The DNA of the CDR3 is TGTGCCAGCAGCGCCGTAACAGGGGGCTATGAAGCTTTCTTT.

This chain links TRBV5-1 with TRBJ2-2; the match to TRBD1 covers 10 bases. The CDR3 loop spans 18 amino acids. The junction had 7 bases not matched to a gene; V was cut back by 0 bases and J by 2 bases. Germline-derived CDR1 and CDR2 are SGHRS and YFSETQ. In DNA form, the CDR3 reads TGCGCCAGCAGCTTGGCAAGGACAGGGGGATTTAACACCGGGGAGCTGTTTTTT. This sequence encodes CASSLARTGGFNTGELFF.

This clone was observed a handful of times. The chain joins TRBV4-2 to TRBJ2-4; possibly TRBD2 for D (5 bases). The germline V gene encodes CDR1 LGHNA and CDR2 YNFKEQ. The CDR3 length is 15 residues. Trimming left V 0 bases short and J 7 bases short, with 13 bases between. This chain's CDR3 is CASSQDAGMRNIQYF. The CDR3 region has the DNA TGTGCCAGCAGCCAAGATGCGGGCATGAGGAACATTCAGTACTTC.

V usage is TRBV7-9 and J usage is TRBJ2-7, with 7 bases aligning to TRBD1. This CDR3 contains 17 residues. Germline-derived CDR1 and CDR2 are SEHNR and FQNEAQ (reference sequence). With 5 bases clipped from V and 3 bases from J, the junction kept 16 bases outside the gene matches. CDR3 nucleotides: TGTGCCAGCAGCCCCATGGTATGGGACAGCGAATACTACGAGCAGTACTTC. Amino acid sequence: CASSPMVWDSEYYEQYF.

This rearrangement joins TRBV7-6 to TRBJ1-6; D is possibly TRBD1 (6 bases). Germline loops: CDR1 SGHVS, CDR2 FNYEAQ. The CDR3 loop spans 15 amino acids. V gave up 0 bases and J gave up 10 bases, with 13 bases separating them. This chain's CDR3 is CASSLAWQGNSPLHF. In DNA, the CDR3 is TGTGCCAGCAGCTTAGCGTGGCAGGGGAACTCACCCCTCCACTTT.

The sample holds a few counts of this clone. The chain carries TRBV5-1 and TRBJ2-2, with D perhaps matching TRBD1 (6 bases). The CDR3 is 16 residues long. V was shortened by 0 bases and J by 1 base, with 10 bases between the two germline ends. Germline V gene lookup returns CDR1 SGHRS and CDR2 YFSETQ. The CDR3 bases are TGCGCCAGCAGCTTGGCCGTGACAGGGAACACCGGGGAGCTGTTTTTT. Its protein product is CASSLAVTGNTGELFF.

The V and J genes are TRBV19 and TRBJ2-7, with 8 bases fitting TRBD2. V was clipped by 1 base and J by 2 bases; unmatched bases: 7. Germline loops: CDR1 LNHDA, CDR2 SQIVND (reference sequence). This CDR3 has 16 residues. The CDR3 DNA sequence: TGTGCCAGTAGTATAGGGGCAGCGGGAGTGACCTACGAGCAGTACTTC. This gives the protein CASSIGAAGVTYEQYF.

This clone was seen a few times. The chain recombines TRBV2 with TRBJ2-2; the D is unclear. Germline V lookup: CDR1 SNHLY, CDR2 FYNNEI. The ends were cut back, 0 bases at V and 0 bases at J, with 20 bases in the middle. This CDR3 region has 20 residues. CDR3 residues: CASSEALIRDDFTNTGELFF. Here the CDR3 DNA reads TGTGCCAGCAGTGAAGCGCTGATCAGAGACGACTTTACGAACACCGGGGAGCTGTTTTTT.

This chain connects TRBV27 to TRBJ1-1; the match to TRBD1 covers 7 bases. V lost 0 bases and J lost 5; bases outside the gene matches: 12. The CDR3 covers 17 residues. Germline V gives CDR1 MNHEY, CDR2 SMNVEV (reference sequence). The CDR3 DNA reads as TGTGCCAGCAGTTTATCGGCAGGGGGGATAGATCATACTGAAGCTTTCTTT. Translating it yields CASSLSAGGIDHTEAFF.

The chain couples TRBV4-2 to TRBJ2-2; 7 bases map to TRBD2. CDR1 and CDR2 (germline): LGHNA, YNFKEQ. The V segment lost 3 bases and the J segment 3 bases; nucleotides outside the gene matches: 4. The CDR3 is made up of 15 amino acids. The CDR3 is CASSHASGDTGELFF. The DNA for the CDR3 is TGTGCCAGCAGCCATGCTAGCGGAGACACCGGGGAGCTGTTTTTT.

J is TRBJ2-1 and V is TRBV9; 9 nucleotides match TRBD2. Germline values: CDR1 SGDLS, CDR2 YYNGEE. This CDR3 contains 16 residues. The V gene end was trimmed by 3 bases and the J gene end by 7 bases; junction bases not matched to a gene: 11. CDR3 nucleotides: TGTGCCAGCAGCGCCGGGGGGCGGGAGGGCCGGAATGAGCAGTTCTTC. Translated, it gives CASSAGGREGRNEQFF.

The rearrangement uses TRBV5-1 and TRBJ2-1; 13 positions match TRBD2. With V trimmed by 7 bases and J by 6 bases, 4 bases remained unmatched. The length of the CDR3 is 14 residues. Germline values: CDR1 SGHRS, CDR2 YFSETQ. The DNA for the CDR3 is TGCGCCAGCTCGGGACTAGCGGGGAGCAATGAGCAGTTCTTC. Its protein product is CASSGLAGSNEQFF.

This rearrangement joins TRBV6-5 to TRBJ2-7; 13 positions agree with TRBD2. Trimming removed 6 bases from V and 7 bases from J; junction bases left unmatched: 6. The germline V gene encodes CDR1 MNHEY and CDR2 SVGAGI. The CDR3 covers 14 residues. CDR3 sequence: CASSTLTSGREQYF. The DNA for the CDR3 is TGTGCCAGCAGCACTTTGACTAGCGGGAGGGAGCAGTACTTC.

The gene calls are TRBV6-1 and TRBJ1-2; D perhaps matches TRBD1 (5 bases). This CDR3 comprises 15 residues. Trimming pared 4 bases from V and 5 bases from J, leaving 17 bases between. Germline CDR1 reads MNHNS; CDR2 reads SASEGT. In nucleotides, the CDR3 is TGTGCCAGCAGTGCTAAGAAGGCAGGGACTTATGGCTACACCTTC. This sequence encodes CASSAKKAGTYGYTF.

The rearrangement joins TRBV7-6 to TRBJ1-4; D is unresolved. This CDR3 is 14 amino acids long. Germline lookup yields CDR1 SGHVS and CDR2 FNYEAQ. V was trimmed by 5 bases and J by 6 bases, leaving 13 bases between them. The CDR3 reads CASSPGRVHEKLFF. CDR3 nucleotide sequence: TGTGCCAGCAGCCCCGGGAGGGTGCATGAAAAACTGTTTTTT.

The V gene is TRBV9, the J gene TRBJ2-7; 10 nucleotides line up with TRBD1. This CDR3 region has 14 residues. V shed 3 bases, J shed 7 bases, and the junction held 7 bases outside the gene matches. CDR1 SGDLS and CDR2 YYNGEE come from the germline V gene. The DNA for the CDR3 is TGTGCCAGCAGCGGGACCGGGACAGGGGTTGAGCAGTACTTC. Translating it yields CASSGTGTGVEQYF.

Note on this clone: Other DNA sequences in this sample translate to the same CDR3. The rearrangement uses TRBV5-1 and TRBJ1-3, with 9 bases fitting TRBD1. Germline lookup yields CDR1 SGHRS and CDR2 YFSETQ. V lost 2 bases, J lost 0 bases, and 18 bases stayed unmatched. This CDR3 contains 21 residues. The CDR3 DNA is TGCGCCAGCAGCTTTTTGGGACAGGGTCGTGGGCCGGATTTCTCTGGAAACACCATATATTTT. The encoded protein is CASSFLGQGRGPDFSGNTIYF. Using reference TRBV5-1 and TRBJ1-3 for the parts outside the CDR3, the full variable domain is KAGVTQTPRYLIKTRGQQVTLSCSPISGHRSVSWYQQTPGQGLQFLFEYFSETQRNKGNFPGRFSGRQFSNSRSEMNVSTLELGDSALYLCASSFLGQGRGPDFSGNTIYFGEGSWLTVV.

The rearrangement uses TRBV27 and TRBJ1-1, with 8 bases identical to TRBD1. V dropped 5 bases and J dropped 1; count of bases not matched to a gene: 9. Germline values: CDR1 MNHEY, CDR2 SMNVEV (reference sequence). CDR3 length equals 16 residues. The CDR3 DNA reads as TGTGCCAGCAGTCCCCTACAGGGGGTGAAGAACACTGAAGCTTTCTTT. Its translation is CASSPLQGVKNTEAFF.

The CDR3 DNA sequence: TGTGCCAGCAGCCCTGGGACAGGGCCATCCTACGAGCAGTACTTC. Its protein product is CASSPGTGPSYEQYF. The J gene is TRBJ2-7, the V gene TRBV5-4; 9 positions agree with TRBD1. V gave up 4 bases and J gave up 1 base; unmatched junction bases: 6. This CDR3 is 15 amino acids long. Germline V CDR1 and CDR2: SGHNT, YYREEE (reference sequence).

The chain couples TRBV29-1 to TRBJ2-3; tentative D call: TRBD1 (6 bases). Germline V gene data show CDR1 as SQVTM and CDR2 as ANQGSEA. The CDR3 totals 14 residues. Deletions cut 1 base from V and 5 bases from J, with 13 bases between. The CDR3 sequence is CSVEVGTILDTQYF. The CDR3 bases are TGCAGCGTTGAAGTCGGGACAATTTTAGATACGCAGTATTTT.

V gene TRBV4-2 combines with J gene TRBJ1-2, with D maybe TRBD1 (5 bases). The CDR3 is made up of 15 amino acids. The V gene's germline CDR1 is LGHNA and CDR2 YNFKEQ. V was pared by 6 bases and J by 7 bases, with 21 bases between. CDR3 coding DNA: TGTGCCAGCAGTCCCGTAGCGGGGGACGAGAGTGGCTACACCTTC. Protein: CASSPVAGDESGYTF.

CDR3 sequence: CASSPWLERHYEQYF. The CDR3 DNA reads as TGTGCCAGCAGTCCGTGGCTGGAGCGCCACTACGAGCAGTACTTC. The chain uses TRBV27 and TRBJ2-7; unclear D gene. Germline values: CDR1 MNHEY, CDR2 SMNVEV (reference sequence). Trimming stripped 5 bases from V and 3 bases from J, with 17 bases between. The CDR3 loop spans 15 amino acids.

The CDR3 sequence is CASSSDSSGANVLTF. The CDR3 region has the DNA TGTGCCAGCAGCTCGGACTCCTCTGGGGCCAACGTCCTGACTTTC. The chain has TRBV5-6 and TRBJ2-6, with TRBD2 as a possible D gene (5 bases). This CDR3 is 15 amino acids long. The germline CDR1 and CDR2 sequences are SGHDT and YYEEEE. With 3 bases removed from V and 0 bases from J, the gap between germline ends came to 7 bases.

The chain recombines TRBV19 with TRBJ1-2, with D perhaps TRBD1 (5 bases). V was shortened by 1 base and J by 2 bases, with 11 bases between the two germline ends. Germline V gene data show CDR1 as LNHDA and CDR2 as SQIVND (reference sequence). The CDR3 totals 15 residues. The DNA of the CDR3 is TGTGCCAGTAGTATAGCCTCGACAGCAAACTATGGCTACACCTTC. This translates into CASSIASTANYGYTF.

To note about this clone: Germline and junction disagree at one end, which may indicate a read error. This rearrangement joins TRBV28 to TRBJ1-1, with 7 positions matching TRBD1. Germline CDR1 MDHEN, CDR2 SYDVKM. This CDR3 has 13 amino acids. This CDR3 is CASSLTGNTEALF. DNA for the CDR3: TGTGCCAGCAGTCTGACAGGGAACACTGAAGCTCTCTTT.

The gene calls are TRBV5-1 and TRBJ1-2, with a possible D match to TRBD1 (6 bases). The CDR3 spans 14 residues. V was pared by 0 bases and J by 6 bases, with 12 bases between. Germline CDR1 reads SGHRS; CDR2 reads YFSETQ. The CDR3 nucleotides are TGCGCCAGCAGCTTGGCCCCGACAGGAGATGGCTACACCTTC. As protein: CASSLAPTGDGYTF.

The chain combines TRBV5-4 with TRBJ2-1; no reliable D call. CDR3 size: 13 residues. The ends were cut back, 0 bases at V and 6 bases at J, with 7 bases in the middle. From germline, CDR1 is SGHNT and CDR2 YYREEE (reference sequence). The CDR3 coding sequence is TGTGCCAGCAGCTTGGGCTACCTCAATGAGCAGTTCTTC. Translation: CASSLGYLNEQFF.

The gene calls are TRBV7-3 and TRBJ2-3; TRBD2 is a possible D gene (5 bases). The CDR3 covers 14 residues. Trimming took 0 bases from V and 6 from J, leaving 10 bases between them. Germline V gene lookup returns CDR1 SGHTA and CDR2 FQGTGA. The CDR3 region has the DNA TGTGCCAGCAGCTTAACGAGGGAATCGGATACGCAGTATTTT. Amino acids: CASSLTRESDTQYF.